What follows is one TCR beta chain and its context. The antigen remains undetermined. The data originate from a study of PD-1 blockade in classical Hodgkin lymphoma. The study, taken as a whole, reports: Newly diagnosed patients had diversity similar to the baseline diversity of complete responders. Reported baseline diversity: healthy donors highest, relapsed/refractory patients lowest. A significant rise in TCR diversity by C4D1 was seen for CD4+ but not CD8+ cells.

Every patient was affected by relapse after autologous stem cell transplantation, while exposure to brentuximab vedotin was not uniform. Complete response, partial response or progressive disease constituted the best response categories observed. The germline CDR1 and CDR2 sequences are SNHLY and FYNNEI. The CDR3 runs to 21 residues. J gave up 4 bases and V 1 base, and 19 bases lay outside the gene matches. Sequenced by immunoSEQ multiplex PCR; TCRdb stores in-frame clones only, minus some. The sample lists fewer than 45,000 clones; about 88% were seen once. The sequence derives from a human donor with classical Hodgkin lymphoma. This rearrangement joins TRBV2 to TRBJ1-6; 7 nucleotides align to TRBD1. The sample here was peripheral blood mononuclear cells (PBMCs), taken before the second cycle of nivolumab. The CDR3 coding sequence is TGTGCCAGCAGTGAAGGCCTTTTAGGACAGGAAACGTCCGTATATAATTCACCCCTCCACTTT. This sequence encodes CASSEGLLGQETSVYNSPLHF.